These T cell receptor beta chains were read from a single sample in a study of OX40 agonist ivuxolimab in advanced cancers. TCRdb's table, derived via immunoSEQ multiplex PCR, lists solely in-frame clones and lacks some. The table records about 77,000 clones, 90% of them present only once. Sequenced material: CD4+ or CD8+ T cells sorted from blood, taken in a trial of the OX40 agonist ivuxolimab. The receptors come from an adult with an advanced solid tumor such as melanoma, head and neck, liver or kidney cancer. CDR3s leave out the opening cysteine and the closing phenylalanine or tryptophan.

>TRBJ2-1|TRBV6-5|10
ASSPTLNEQF
>TRBJ2-7|TRBV6-5|12
ASSSQGAINEQY
>TRBJ2-5|TRBV6-1|13
ASSDGTSDQETQY
>TRBJ2-1|TRBV11-3|14
ASSRGGTSGHNEQF
>TRBJ2-7|TRBV5-1|12
ASSGTSFSYEQY
>TRBJ2-3|TRBV2|11
ASSETSTDTQY
>TRBJ2-7|TRBV9|12
ASNPGETVYEQY
>TRBJ1-2|TRBV6-5|11
ASSYWGAYGYT
>TRBJ2-4|TRBV4-1|14
ASSQGGALAKNIQY
>TRBJ2-7|TRBV4-2|16
ASSQDRVGGGAVYEQY
>TRBJ2-3|TRBV1|15
TSSQESDFPITDTQY
>TRBJ2-3|TRBV2|13
ASRLGGQGSDTQY
>TRBJ2-1|TRBV5-1|13
ASSLAPGGPDEQF
>TRBJ2-7|TRBV7-2|13
ASTLTGRTLGEQY
>TRBJ1-5|TRBV19|16
ASSPSGTGGWGNQPQH
>TRBJ1-3|TRBV28|14
ASSLPQGTAGNTIY
>TRBJ2-5|TRBV7-9|14
ASSLEGASPTETQY
>TRBJ2-7|TRBV6-5|13
ASSYSGPADYEQY
>TRBJ1-1|TRBV27|13
ASSLSWTRGGEAF
>TRBJ1-6|TRBV6-5|12
ASSYLGQYGPLH
>TRBJ1-5|TRBV12-5|13
ASGFVDRPYQPQH
>TRBJ1-1|TRBV4-1|13
ASSQGRPPGTEAF
>TRBJ2-7|TRBV7-2|12
ASSLEVRTYEQY
>TRBJ2-2|TRBV7-9|13
AGLRAGVTTGELF
>TRBJ2-5|TRBV29-1|12
SASSGRATETQY
>TRBJ2-2|TRBV5-1|13
ASSLPGGGTGELF
>TRBJ2-5|TRBV20-1|9
SVRGVETQY
>TRBJ1-3|TRBV6-6|6
LVGTKY
>TRBJ2-2|TRBV2|15
ASSATLAASNTGELF
>TRBJ2-7|TRBV5-1|11
ASSLGRSYEQY
>TRBJ2-7|TRBV4-3|14
ASSQVGGVSFYEQY
>TRBJ1-2|TRBV9|9
ASSVVKGYT
>TRBJ1-2|TRBV7-9|11
ASSFGRQAGYT
>TRBJ2-1|TRBV6-1|13
ANSEEGQPYNEQF
>TRBJ2-4|TRBV5-1|11
ASSVGGPNIQY
>TRBJ2-3|TRBV5-1|10
ASRLGWDTQY
>TRBJ1-1|TRBV6-1|12
ASETGGLNTEAF
>TRBJ1-2|TRBV28|12
AIALPGGGYGYT
>TRBJ1-2|TRBV28|14
ASSPGGSRSNYGYT
>TRBJ1-2|TRBV28|12
ASSIPGHLYGYT
>TRBJ2-1|TRBV7-2|12
ASSLGLAAGEQF
>TRBJ2-7|TRBV7-2|12
ASSVDPGAYEQY
>TRBJ1-2|TRBV29-1|10
SVGGALGGYT
>TRBJ2-2|TRBV28|15
ASSPLWEGGASGELF
>TRBJ2-1|TRBV19|12
ATGRDRFTNEQF
>TRBJ1-5|TRBV28|11
ASTTRAGQPQH
>TRBJ1-1|TRBV4-1|15
ASSQDPGTGDVTEAF
>TRBJ1-2|TRBV7-8|13
ASSLAFQGDYGYT
>TRBJ2-1|TRBV10-3|15
AISEATSGRSYNEQF
>TRBJ2-2|TRBV11-3|12
ASSRGLNTGELF
>TRBJ2-2|TRBV4-1|15
ASSPRAGGPNTGELF
>TRBJ2-1|TRBV28|12
ASTIGGSINEQF
>TRBJ1-1|TRBV28|11
ASGTYLNTEAF
>TRBJ1-5|TRBV19|11
ASSRDANQPQH
>TRBJ2-5|TRBV11-3|12
ASSLEVAQETQY
>TRBJ1-2|TRBV7-2|13
ASSLGAERNYGYT